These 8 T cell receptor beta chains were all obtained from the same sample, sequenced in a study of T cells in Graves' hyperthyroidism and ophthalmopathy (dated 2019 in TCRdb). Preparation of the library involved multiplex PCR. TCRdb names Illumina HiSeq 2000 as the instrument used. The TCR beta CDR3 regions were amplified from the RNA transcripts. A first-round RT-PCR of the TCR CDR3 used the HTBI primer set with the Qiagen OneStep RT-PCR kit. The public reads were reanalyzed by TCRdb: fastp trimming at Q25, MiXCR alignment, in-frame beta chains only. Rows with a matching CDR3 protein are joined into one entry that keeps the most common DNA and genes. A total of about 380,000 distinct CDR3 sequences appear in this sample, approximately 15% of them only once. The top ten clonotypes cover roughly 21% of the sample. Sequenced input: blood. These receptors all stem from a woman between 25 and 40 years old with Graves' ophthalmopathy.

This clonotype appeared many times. Written as DNA, the CDR3 is TGTGCCAGCAGTTGGACTAGCTACGAGCAGTACTTC. Protein sequence: CASSWTSYEQYF. The chain is built from TRBV12-3 or TRBV12-4 and TRBJ2-7, with 7 bases that match TRBD2. Losses at the gene ends were 4 bases for V and 3 bases for J; bases not matched to a gene: 0. CDR3 length equals 12 residues.

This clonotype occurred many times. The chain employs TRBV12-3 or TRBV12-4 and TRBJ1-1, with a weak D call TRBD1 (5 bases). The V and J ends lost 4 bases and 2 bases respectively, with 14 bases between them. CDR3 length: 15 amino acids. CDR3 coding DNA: TGTGCCAGCAGTTCCCACGGGGGGAGCAACACTGAAGCTTTCTTT. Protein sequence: CASSSHGGSNTEAFF.

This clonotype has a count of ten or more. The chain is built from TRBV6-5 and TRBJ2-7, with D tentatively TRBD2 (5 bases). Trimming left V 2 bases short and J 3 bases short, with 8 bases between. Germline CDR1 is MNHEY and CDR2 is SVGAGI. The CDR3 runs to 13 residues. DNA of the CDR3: TGTGCCAGCAGTTACGGCAGCGGCTACGAGCAGTACTTC. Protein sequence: CASSYGSGYEQYF.

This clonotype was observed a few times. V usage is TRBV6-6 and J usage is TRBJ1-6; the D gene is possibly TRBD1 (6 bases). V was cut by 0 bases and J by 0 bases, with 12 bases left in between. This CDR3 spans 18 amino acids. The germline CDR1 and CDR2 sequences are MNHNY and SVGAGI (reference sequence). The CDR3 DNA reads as TGTGCCAGCAGTTACTCGATACGAGGGGGCTCCTATAATTCACCCCTCCACTTT. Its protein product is CASSYSIRGGSYNSPLHF.

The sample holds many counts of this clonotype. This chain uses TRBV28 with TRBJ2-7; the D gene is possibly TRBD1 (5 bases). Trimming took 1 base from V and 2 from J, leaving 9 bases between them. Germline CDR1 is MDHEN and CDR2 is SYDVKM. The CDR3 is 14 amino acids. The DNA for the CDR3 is TGTGCCAGCAGTTTATACCAGGGAACCTACGAGCAGTACTTC. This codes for CASSLYQGTYEQYF.

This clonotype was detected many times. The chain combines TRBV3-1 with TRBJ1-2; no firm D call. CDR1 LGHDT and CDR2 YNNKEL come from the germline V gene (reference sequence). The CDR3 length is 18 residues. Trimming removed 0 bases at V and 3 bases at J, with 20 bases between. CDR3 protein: CASSQDAPGQQYHYGYTF. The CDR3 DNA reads TGTGCCAGCAGCCAAGATGCCCCCGGGCAGCAATACCACTATGGCTACACCTTC.

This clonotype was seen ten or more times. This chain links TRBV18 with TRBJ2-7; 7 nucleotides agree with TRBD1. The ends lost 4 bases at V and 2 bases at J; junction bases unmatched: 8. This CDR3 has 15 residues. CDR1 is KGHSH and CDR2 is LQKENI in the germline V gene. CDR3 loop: CASSRTSQGAYEQYF. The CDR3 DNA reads TGTGCCAGCTCACGAACTTCCCAGGGGGCCTACGAGCAGTACTTC.

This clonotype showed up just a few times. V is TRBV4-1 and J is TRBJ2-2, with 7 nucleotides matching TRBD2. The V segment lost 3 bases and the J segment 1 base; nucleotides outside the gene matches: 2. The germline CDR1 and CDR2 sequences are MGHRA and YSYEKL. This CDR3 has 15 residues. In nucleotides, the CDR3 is TGCGCCAGCAGCCAGGGGAGGGGGAACACCGGGGAGCTGTTTTTT. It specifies CASSQGRGNTGELFF.